The sequence of this T cell receptor (beta chain) was determined in a study of blood T cell repertoires in COVID-19. Study-level information: The United States, Italy and Spain provided the acute and convalescent COVID-19 samples. In each case, the material was cDNA or gDNA derived from T cells, B-cell-depleted T cells, or PBMCs.

Germline-derived CDR1 and CDR2 are SGHNT and YYREEE (reference sequence). The CDR3 has 16 amino acids. The V end lost 4 bases, the J end lost 0 bases, and 13 bases lay between the germline ends. Generated by immunoSEQ multiplex PCR, the TCRdb table keeps only in-frame clones and is missing some. There are 180,000 or so clones in the sample; around 82% occur only once, and around 9.5% lies in the top ten. This sequence was found in a woman of 80 years or more with acute or convalescent COVID-19. The chain carries TRBV5-4 and TRBJ1-4; tentatively, D is TRBD1 (5 bases). The sample was peripheral blood. CDR3 DNA sequence: TGTGCCAGCAGCGACCTCGGGGGGACAACTAATGAAAAACTGTTTTTT. Translated, it gives CASSDLGGTTNEKLFF.